Shown below are 8 T cell receptor beta chains from a single sample sequenced in a study of OX40 agonist ivuxolimab in advanced cancers. Repertoires were generated with immunoSEQ multiplex PCR, while TCRdb's copy carries only in-frame clones and drops some. The sample records approximately 47,000 clones, about 90% being singletons. Sequenced here: CD4+ or CD8+ T cells sorted from blood, sampled in a trial of the OX40 agonist ivuxolimab. These receptors came from an adult with an advanced solid tumor such as melanoma, head and neck, liver or kidney cancer.

CDR3 sequence: CASSSSDRGWREQYF. The CDR3 DNA is TGTGCCAGCAGCTCCTCCGACAGGGGTTGGCGGGAGCAGTACTTC. This rearrangement joins TRBV7-9 to TRBJ2-7; 8 bases agree with TRBD1. CDR3 length equals 15 residues. Germline lookup yields CDR1 SEHNR and CDR2 FQNEAQ (reference sequence). J lost 7 bases, V lost 4 bases, and 12 bases had no gene match.

The chain recombines TRBV7-3 with TRBJ2-3; D may correspond to TRBD1 or TRBD2 (6 bases each). The CDR3 is 13 amino acids. The germline V gene encodes CDR1 SGHTA and CDR2 FQGTGA. Trimming took 5 bases from V and 4 from J, leaving 10 bases between them. CDR3 region: CASSPRGPDTQYF. DNA of the CDR3: TGTGCCAGCAGCCCTCGGGGGCCAGATACGCAGTATTTT.

V and J are TRBV11-2 and TRBJ2-2; D unclear. CDR1 SGHAT and CDR2 FQNNGV come from the germline V gene. The V and J ends lost 1 base and 5 bases respectively, with 5 bases between them. The CDR3 consists of 13 residues. CDR3 in DNA: TGTGCCAGCAGCTTAGGACCGACCGGGGAGCTGTTTTTT. It encodes CASSLGPTGELFF.

The chain has TRBV2 and TRBJ2-2; D is unresolved. Germline V CDR1 and CDR2: SNHLY, FYNNEI. The CDR3 loop spans 16 amino acids. Trimming cost V 3 bases and J 3 bases, with 14 bases left between them. The CDR3 protein is CASSDVRQKDTGELFF. CDR3 DNA: TGTGCCAGCAGTGATGTCCGGCAGAAGGACACCGGGGAGCTGTTTTTT.

This clone was observed a single time. The rearrangement joins TRBV27 to TRBJ1-1; no definite D call. Germline CDR1 is MNHEY and CDR2 is SMNVEV (reference sequence). Trimming took off 5 bases at V and 6 bases at J, with 13 bases between the two ends. The length of the CDR3 is 13 residues. The CDR3 loop reads CASSPIGDPEAFF. The CDR3 coding sequence is TGTGCCAGCAGTCCGATCGGTGACCCTGAAGCTTTCTTT.

V usage is TRBV6-1 and J usage is TRBJ2-3; TRBD2 is a possible D gene (5 bases). The CDR3 runs 15 residues. The V gene's germline CDR1 is MNHNS and CDR2 SASEGT. Trimming pared 6 bases from V and 4 bases from J, leaving 17 bases between. In DNA form, the CDR3 reads TGTGCCAGCAGAGTCCAGTCCGGGGAGTCAGATACGCAGTATTTT. Protein product: CASRVQSGESDTQYF.

The V and J genes are TRBV9 and TRBJ1-1, with no clear D. Trimming shortened V by 3 bases and J by 3 bases, and 9 bases separated the two germline ends. Germline V CDR1 and CDR2: SGDLS, YYNGEE. The CDR3 contains 13 residues. The CDR3 loop reads CASSGGRDTEAFF. The CDR3 DNA sequence: TGTGCCAGCAGCGGGGGTCGAGACACTGAAGCTTTCTTT.

The rearrangement links TRBV27 to TRBJ2-2; TRBD2 matches at 9 bases. This CDR3 is built from 15 residues. Germline assignment: CDR1 MNHEY and CDR2 SMNVEV (reference sequence). The J segment lost 4 bases and the V segment lost 2 bases, leaving 2 bases of the junction unmatched. The DNA of the CDR3 is TGTGCCAGCAGTTTAGGCGGGGGGGCCACCGGGGAGCTGTTTTTT. Its protein product is CASSLGGGATGELFF.